This T cell receptor (beta chain) is from a study of glioma-infiltrating T cells after dendritic cell vaccination. The germline CDR1 and CDR2 sequences are LNHDA and SQIVND (reference sequence). Trimming took 4 bases from V and 5 from J; bases not matched to a gene: 4. CDR3 length equals 13 residues. Here immunoSEQ multiplex PCR was the method, and the copy in TCRdb shows in-frame clones only, minus some. The table has just over 95,000 clones, 70% to 80% seen once; the top ten hold around 6%. The receptor comes from a human donor with glioblastoma. The material sequenced was blood, taken before dendritic cell vaccination. The chain uses TRBV19 and TRBJ1-1; TRBD1 agrees at 7 bases. The CDR3 region has the DNA TGTGCCAGTAGTAGACAGGGAGTGACTGAAGCTTTCTTT. It translates to CASSRQGVTEAFF.